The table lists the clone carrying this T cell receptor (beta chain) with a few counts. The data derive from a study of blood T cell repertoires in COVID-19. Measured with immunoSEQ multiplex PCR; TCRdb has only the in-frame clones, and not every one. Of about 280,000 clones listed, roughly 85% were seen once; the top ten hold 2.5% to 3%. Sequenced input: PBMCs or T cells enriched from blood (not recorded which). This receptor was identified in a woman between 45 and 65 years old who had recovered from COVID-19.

The CDR3 loop is CASGLVRIDSRIAKNIQYF. CDR3 DNA: TGTGCTAGTGGTTTGGTACGTATAGACAGTAGAATAGCCAAAAACATTCAGTACTTC. This chain uses TRBV12-5 with TRBJ2-4; TRBD1 might be the D (5 bases). The V gene lost 0 bases and the J gene lost 0 bases, with 18 bases spanning the gap. From germline, CDR1 is LGHNT and CDR2 FRNRAP. The CDR3 loop spans 19 amino acids. The variable domain in full, with the rest retrieved from reference TRBV12-5 and TRBJ2-4, is DARVTQTPRHKVTEMGQEVTMRCQPILGHNTVFWYRQTMMQGLELLAYFRNRAPLDDSGMPKDRFSAEMPDATLATLKIQPSEPRDSAVYFCASGLVRIDSRIAKNIQYFGAGTRLSVL.